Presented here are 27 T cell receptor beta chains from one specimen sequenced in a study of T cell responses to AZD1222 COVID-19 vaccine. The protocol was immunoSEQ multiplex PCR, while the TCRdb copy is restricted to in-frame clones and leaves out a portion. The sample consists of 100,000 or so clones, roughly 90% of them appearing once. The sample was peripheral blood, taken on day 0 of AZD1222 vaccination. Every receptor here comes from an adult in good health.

CDR3 loop: CAPLGLADEQYF. CDR3 DNA sequence: TGTGCCCCCCTTGGACTAGCGGACGAGCAGTACTTC. The genes are TRBV10-3 and TRBJ2-7, with 10 nucleotides matching TRBD2. CDR1 is ENHRY and CDR2 is SYGVKD in the germline V gene. V lost 11 bases and J lost 5; bases outside the gene matches: 6. The CDR3 is 12 amino acids.

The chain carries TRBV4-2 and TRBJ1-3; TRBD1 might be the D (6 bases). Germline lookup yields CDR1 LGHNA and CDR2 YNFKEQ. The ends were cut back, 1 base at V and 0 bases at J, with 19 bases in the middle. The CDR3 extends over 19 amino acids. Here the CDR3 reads CASSQAAGTRAFSGNTIYF. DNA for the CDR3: TGTGCCAGCAGCCAAGCCGCCGGGACAAGGGCTTTCTCTGGAAACACCATATATTTT.

The CDR3 loop is CASRITGDKGTLHF. For the CDR3, the DNA is TGTGCCAGCAGGATCACAGGGGATAAAGGGACCCTCCACTTT. The V gene is TRBV5-4, the J gene TRBJ1-6; 7 nucleotides agree with TRBD1. Germline trimming cut 5 bases from V and 14 bases from J; bases unmatched to any gene: 13. The CDR3 runs to 14 residues. Germline V lookup: CDR1 SGHNT, CDR2 YYREEE (reference sequence).

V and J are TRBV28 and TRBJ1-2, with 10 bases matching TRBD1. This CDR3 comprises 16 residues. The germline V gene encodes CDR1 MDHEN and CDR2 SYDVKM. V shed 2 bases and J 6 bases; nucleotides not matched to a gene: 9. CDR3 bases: TGTGCCAGCAGTTTAGGGACAGGGGTGGACGCTAATGGCTACACCTTC. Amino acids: CASSLGTGVDANGYTF.

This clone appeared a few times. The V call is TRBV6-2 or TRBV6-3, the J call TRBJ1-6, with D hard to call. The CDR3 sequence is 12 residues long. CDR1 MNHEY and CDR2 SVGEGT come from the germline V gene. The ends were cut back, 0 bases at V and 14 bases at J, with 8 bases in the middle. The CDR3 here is CASSYSAGSLHF. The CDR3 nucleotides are TGTGCCAGCAGTTACTCGGCGGGATCCCTCCACTTT.

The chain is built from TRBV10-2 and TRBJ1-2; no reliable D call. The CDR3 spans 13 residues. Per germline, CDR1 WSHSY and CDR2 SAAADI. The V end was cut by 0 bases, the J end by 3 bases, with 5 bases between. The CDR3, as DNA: TGCGCCAGCAGTGAGTCGACGGACTATGGCTACACCTTC. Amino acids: CASSESTDYGYTF.

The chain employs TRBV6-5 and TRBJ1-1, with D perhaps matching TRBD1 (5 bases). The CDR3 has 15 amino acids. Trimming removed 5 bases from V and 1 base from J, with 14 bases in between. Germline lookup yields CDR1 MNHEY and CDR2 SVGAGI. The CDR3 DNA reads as TGTGCCAGCAGTATTGCAGGGATCTCGAACACTGAAGCTTTCTTT. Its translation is CASSIAGISNTEAFF.

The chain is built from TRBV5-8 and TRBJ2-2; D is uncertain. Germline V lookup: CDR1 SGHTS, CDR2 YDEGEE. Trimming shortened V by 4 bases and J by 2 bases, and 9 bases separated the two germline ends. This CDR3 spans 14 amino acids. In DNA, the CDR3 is TGTGCCAGCAGCCCATACCCAAACACCGGGGAGCTGTTTTTT. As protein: CASSPYPNTGELFF.

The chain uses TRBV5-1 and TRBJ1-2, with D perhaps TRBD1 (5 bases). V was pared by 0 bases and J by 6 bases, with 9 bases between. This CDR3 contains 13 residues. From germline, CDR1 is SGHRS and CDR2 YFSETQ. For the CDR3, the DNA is TGCGCCAGCAGCTTGGGACAGAGAAATGGCTACACCTTC. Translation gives CASSLGQRNGYTF.

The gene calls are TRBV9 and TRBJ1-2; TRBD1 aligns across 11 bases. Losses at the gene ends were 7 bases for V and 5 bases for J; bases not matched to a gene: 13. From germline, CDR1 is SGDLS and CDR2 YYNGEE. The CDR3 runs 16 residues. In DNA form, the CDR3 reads TGTGCCAGCGCCCCTTATCGGACAGGGGGCGCGTATGGCTACACCTTC. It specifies CASAPYRTGGAYGYTF.

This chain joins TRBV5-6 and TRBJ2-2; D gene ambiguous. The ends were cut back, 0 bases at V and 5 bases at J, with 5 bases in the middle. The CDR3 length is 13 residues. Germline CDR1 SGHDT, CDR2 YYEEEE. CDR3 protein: CASSLASTGELFF. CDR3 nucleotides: TGTGCCAGCAGCTTGGCGTCGACCGGGGAGCTGTTTTTT.

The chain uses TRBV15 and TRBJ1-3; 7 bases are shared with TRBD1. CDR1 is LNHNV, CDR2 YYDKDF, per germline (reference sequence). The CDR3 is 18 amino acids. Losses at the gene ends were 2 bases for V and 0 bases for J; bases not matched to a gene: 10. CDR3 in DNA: TGTGCCACCAGCAGACAAACCCCGGACAGGAGCTCTGGAAACACCATATATTTT. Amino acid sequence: CATSRQTPDRSSGNTIYF.

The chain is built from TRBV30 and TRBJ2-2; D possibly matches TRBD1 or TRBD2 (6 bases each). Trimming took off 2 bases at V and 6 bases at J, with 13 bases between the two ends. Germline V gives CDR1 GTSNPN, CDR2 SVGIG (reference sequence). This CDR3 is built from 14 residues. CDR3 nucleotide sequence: TGTGCCTGGAGTAGGGGGGAGAGGCCCGGGGAGCTGTTTTTT. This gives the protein CAWSRGERPGELFF. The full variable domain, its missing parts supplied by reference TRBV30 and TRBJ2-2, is SQTIHQWPATLVQPVGSPLSLECTVEGTSNPNLYWYRQAAGRGLQLLFYSVGIGQISSEVPQNLSASRPQDRQFILSSKKLLLSDSGFYLCAWSRGERPGELFFGEGSRLTVL.

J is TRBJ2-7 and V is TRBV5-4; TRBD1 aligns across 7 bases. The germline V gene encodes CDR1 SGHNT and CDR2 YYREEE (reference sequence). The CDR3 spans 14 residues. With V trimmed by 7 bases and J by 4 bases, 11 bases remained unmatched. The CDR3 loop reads CASGSGTAGYEQYF. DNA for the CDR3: TGTGCCAGCGGGTCCGGGACAGCCGGATACGAGCAGTACTTC.

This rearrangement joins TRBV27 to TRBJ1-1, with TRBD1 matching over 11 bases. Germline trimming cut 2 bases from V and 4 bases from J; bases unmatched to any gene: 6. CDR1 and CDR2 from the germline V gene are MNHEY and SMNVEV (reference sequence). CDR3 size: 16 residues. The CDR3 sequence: CASSLLGTGGFTEAFF. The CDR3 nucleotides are TGTGCCAGCAGTTTACTCGGGACAGGGGGGTTCACTGAAGCTTTCTTT.

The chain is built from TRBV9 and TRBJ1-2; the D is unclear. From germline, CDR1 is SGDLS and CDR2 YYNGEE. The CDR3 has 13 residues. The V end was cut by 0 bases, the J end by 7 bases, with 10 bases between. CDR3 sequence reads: CASSVGYTTGYTF. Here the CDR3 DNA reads TGTGCCAGCAGCGTAGGGTACACTACTGGCTACACCTTC.

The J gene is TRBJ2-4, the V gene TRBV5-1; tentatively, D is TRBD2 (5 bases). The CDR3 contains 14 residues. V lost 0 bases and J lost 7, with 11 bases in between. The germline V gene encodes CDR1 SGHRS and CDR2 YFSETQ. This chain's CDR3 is CASSLDREINIQYF. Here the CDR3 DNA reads TGCGCCAGCAGCTTGGATAGGGAGATCAACATTCAGTACTTC.

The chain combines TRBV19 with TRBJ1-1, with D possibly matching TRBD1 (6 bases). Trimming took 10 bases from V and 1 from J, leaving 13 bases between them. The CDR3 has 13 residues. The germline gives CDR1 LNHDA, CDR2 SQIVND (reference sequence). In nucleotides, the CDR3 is TGTGCCACCAGGACAGAGTCGAACACTGAAGCTTTCTTT. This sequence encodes CATRTESNTEAFF. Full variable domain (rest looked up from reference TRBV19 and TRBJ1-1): DGGITQSPKYLFRKEGQNVTLSCEQNLNHDAMYWYRQDPGQGLRLIYYSQIVNDFQKGDIAEGYSVSREKKESFPLTVTSAQKNPTAFYLCATRTESNTEAFFGQGTRLTVV.

CDR3 in amino acids: CASSLPKRQGQYF. CDR3 coding DNA: TGTGCCAGCAGTTTACCCAAACGACAGGGCCAGTACTTC. The chain carries TRBV28 and TRBJ2-7; TRBD1 matches at 7 bases. Germline V gene sequence: CDR1 MDHEN, CDR2 SYDVKM. The CDR3 has 13 amino acids. V dropped 2 bases and J dropped 10; count of bases not matched to a gene: 8.

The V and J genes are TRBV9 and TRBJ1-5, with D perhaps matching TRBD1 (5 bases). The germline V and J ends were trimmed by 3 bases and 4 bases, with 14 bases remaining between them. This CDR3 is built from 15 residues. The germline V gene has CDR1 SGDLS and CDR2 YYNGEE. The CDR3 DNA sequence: TGTGCCAGCAGCGAGGGGTGGTCAGGGAATCAGCCCCAGCATTTT. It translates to CASSEGWSGNQPQHF.

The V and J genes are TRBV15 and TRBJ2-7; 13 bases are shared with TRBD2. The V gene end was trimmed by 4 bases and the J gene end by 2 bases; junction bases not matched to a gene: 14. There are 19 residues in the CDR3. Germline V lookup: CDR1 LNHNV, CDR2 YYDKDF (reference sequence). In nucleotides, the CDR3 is TGTGCCACCAGCAAGAGACAGGGGGAAGGACTAGCGGGAGCCTACGAGCAGTACTTC. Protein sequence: CATSKRQGEGLAGAYEQYF.

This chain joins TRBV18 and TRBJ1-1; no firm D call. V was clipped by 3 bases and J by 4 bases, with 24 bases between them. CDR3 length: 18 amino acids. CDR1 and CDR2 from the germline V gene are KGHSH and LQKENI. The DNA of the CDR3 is TGTGCCAGCTCACCTAATGAGCAAACCCCTGCGGGGTCCACTGAAGCTTTCTTT. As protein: CASSPNEQTPAGSTEAFF.

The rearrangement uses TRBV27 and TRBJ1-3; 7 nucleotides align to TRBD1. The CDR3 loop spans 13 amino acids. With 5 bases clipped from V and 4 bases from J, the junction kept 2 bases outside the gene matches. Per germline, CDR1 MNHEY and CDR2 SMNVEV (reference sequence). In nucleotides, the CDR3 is TGTGCCAGCAGTGGGGACAGAGGAAACACCATATATTTT. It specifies CASSGDRGNTIYF.

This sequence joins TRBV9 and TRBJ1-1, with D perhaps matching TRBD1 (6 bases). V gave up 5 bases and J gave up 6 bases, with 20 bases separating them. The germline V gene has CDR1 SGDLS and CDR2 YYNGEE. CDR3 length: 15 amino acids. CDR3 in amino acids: CASSSGGPWGAEAFF. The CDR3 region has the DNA TGTGCCAGCAGTTCCGGGGGCCCTTGGGGGGCTGAAGCTTTCTTT. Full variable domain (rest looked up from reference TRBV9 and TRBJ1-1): DSGVTQTPKHLITATGQRVTLRCSPRSGDLSVYWYQQSLDQGLQFLIQYYNGEERAKGNILERFSAQQFPDLHSELNLSSLELGDSALYFCASSSGGPWGAEAFFGQGTRLTVV.

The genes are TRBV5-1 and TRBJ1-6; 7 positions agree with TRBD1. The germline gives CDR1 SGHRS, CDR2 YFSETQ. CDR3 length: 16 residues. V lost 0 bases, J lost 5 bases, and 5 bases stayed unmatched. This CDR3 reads CASSLALGGNNSPLHF. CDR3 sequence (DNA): TGCGCCAGCAGCTTGGCCCTAGGGGGCAATAATTCACCCCTCCACTTT.

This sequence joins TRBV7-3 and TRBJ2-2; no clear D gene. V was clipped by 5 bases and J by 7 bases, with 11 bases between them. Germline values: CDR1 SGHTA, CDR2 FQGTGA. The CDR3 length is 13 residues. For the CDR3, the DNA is TGTGCCAGCAGCCCCCTGGGATACGGGGAGCTGTTTTTT. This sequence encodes CASSPLGYGELFF.

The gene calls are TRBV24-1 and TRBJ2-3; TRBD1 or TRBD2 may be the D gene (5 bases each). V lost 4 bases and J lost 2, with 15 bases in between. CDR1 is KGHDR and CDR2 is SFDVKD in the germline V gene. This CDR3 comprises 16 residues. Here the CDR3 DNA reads TGTGCCACCAGTGACCGAGAACTAGGGGACACAGATACGCAGTATTTT. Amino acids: CATSDRELGDTDTQYF.